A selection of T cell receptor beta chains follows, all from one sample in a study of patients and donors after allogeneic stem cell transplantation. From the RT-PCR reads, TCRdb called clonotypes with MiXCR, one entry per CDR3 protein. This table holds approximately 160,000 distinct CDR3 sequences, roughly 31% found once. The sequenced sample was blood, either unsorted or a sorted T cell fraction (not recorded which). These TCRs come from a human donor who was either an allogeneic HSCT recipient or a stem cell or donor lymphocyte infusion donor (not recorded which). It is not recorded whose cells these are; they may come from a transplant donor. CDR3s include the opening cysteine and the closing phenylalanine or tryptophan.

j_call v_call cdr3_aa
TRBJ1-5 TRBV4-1 CASSQLSGRQPQHF
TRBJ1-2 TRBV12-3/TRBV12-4 CASSVRTGTYGYTF
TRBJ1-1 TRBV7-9 CASSFGDLTEAFF
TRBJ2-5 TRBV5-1 CASSPLIAGGQETQYF
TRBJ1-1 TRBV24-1 CATSGVGNTEAFF
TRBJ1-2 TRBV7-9 CASSPWGQLVANYGYTF
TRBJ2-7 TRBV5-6 CASSSPDRRFYEQYF
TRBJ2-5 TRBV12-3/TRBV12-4 CASSPTGGKTQYF
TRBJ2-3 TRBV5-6 CASSAWDTQYF
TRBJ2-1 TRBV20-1 CSARHSGRAGQFF
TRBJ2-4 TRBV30 CAWSVPGGTAKNIQYF
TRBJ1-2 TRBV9 CASSVGPTGGVYGYTF
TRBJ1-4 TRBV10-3 CAAQGAANEKLFF
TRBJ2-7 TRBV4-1 CASSQDPQGWREQYF
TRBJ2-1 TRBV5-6 CASGLGYEQFF
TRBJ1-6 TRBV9 CASSGTRGSPLHF
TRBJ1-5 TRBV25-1 CASSEFGGNQPQHF
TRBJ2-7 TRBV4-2 CASSQDSTSGSSHLSYEQYF
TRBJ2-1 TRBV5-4 CASSSGLAGPYNEQFF
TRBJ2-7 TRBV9 CASSPHLKGYEQYF
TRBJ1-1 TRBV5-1 CASSFGTFTEAFF
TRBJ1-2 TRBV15 CATSSPAHGVYGYTF
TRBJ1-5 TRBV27 CASSTTGGGQPQHF
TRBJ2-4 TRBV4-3 CASSQDRRGALPLAKNIQYF
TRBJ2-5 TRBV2 CASTGTSGETQYF
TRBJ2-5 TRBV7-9 CASSMPGTGEETQYF
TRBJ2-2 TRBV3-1 CASSQDGLPVGGELFF
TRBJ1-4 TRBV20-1 CSARTGTAEKLFF
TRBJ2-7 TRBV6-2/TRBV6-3 CASSWLRRKSGTVYEQYF
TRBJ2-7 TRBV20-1 CSARGSPGRSSYEQYF
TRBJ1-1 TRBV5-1 CASSLSSRNTEAFF
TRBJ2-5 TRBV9 CASSVAVGETQYF
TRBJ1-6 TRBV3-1 CASSQVTGPAPLHF
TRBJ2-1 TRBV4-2 CASSQDPAVGVYNEQFF
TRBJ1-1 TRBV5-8 CASSLRTVNTEAFF
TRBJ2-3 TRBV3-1 CASSREGVDTQYF
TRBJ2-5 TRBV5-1 CASSLAERQETQYF
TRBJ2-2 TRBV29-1 CSLESGSGELFF
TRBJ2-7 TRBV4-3 CASSQDSTGNVYEQYF
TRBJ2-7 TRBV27 CATRGQPAYEQYF
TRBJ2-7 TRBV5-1 CASSPQTSTLEQYF
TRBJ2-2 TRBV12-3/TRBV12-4 CASSLLQGTVGELFF
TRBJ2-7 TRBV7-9 CASSPDTFEEQYF
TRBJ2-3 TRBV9 CASSPGPIGGTDTQYF
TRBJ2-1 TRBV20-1 CSARGGLANEQFF
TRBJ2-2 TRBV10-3 CAIRHSDRPPWELFF